Listed below are T cell receptor beta chains from one sample, sequenced in a study of cytomegalovirus exposure and HLA in healthy donors. Only in-frame clones appear in the TCRdb table, and some are missing; sequencing was by immunoSEQ multiplex PCR. Of 150,000 or so clones in the sample, roughly 87% are singletons; the top ten hold around 9%. The specimen was PBMCs. All receptors derive from a woman younger than 35 in good health and CMV-seropositive. Both conserved end residues are part of each CDR3. The D gene is left open where the match is weak. The size entry is marked missing in some rows and otherwise reads once, few, many or a size class.

j_call,v_call,d_call,clone_size,cdr3_aa,cdr3_nt
TRBJ1-2,TRBV30,-,-,CAWSRRQKQNYGYTF,TGTGCCTGGAGCCGTCGACAGAAACAGAACTATGGCTACACCTTC
TRBJ2-6,TRBV7-3,-,-,CASSRSSGANVLTF,TGTGCCAGCAGTAGGAGCTCTGGGGCCAACGTCCTGACTTTC
TRBJ2-7,TRBV4-3,TRBD1,-,CASSQETGGSYEQYF,TGCGCCAGCAGCCAAGAAACAGGGGGCTCCTACGAGCAGTACTTC
TRBJ2-2,TRBV9,TRBD1,-,CASSVEGADTGELFF,TGTGCCAGCAGCGTAGAGGGGGCCGACACCGGGGAGCTGTTTTTT
TRBJ1-3,TRBV9,TRBD1,few,CASSEDRVHSGNTIYF,TGTGCCAGCAGCGAGGACAGGGTTCACTCTGGAAACACCATATATTTT
TRBJ1-2,TRBV27,-,-,CASSLGAGYTF,TGTGCCAGCAGTTTAGGGGCTGGCTACACCTTC
TRBJ2-7,TRBV6-5,TRBD2,-,CASRFAGEDEQYF,TGTGCCAGCAGATTCGCGGGGGAGGACGAGCAGTACTTC
TRBJ2-2,TRBV4-1,TRBD2,-,CASSQSPGGAGTGELFF,TGCGCCAGCAGCCAAAGTCCCGGGGGGGCCGGCACCGGGGAGCTGTTTTTT
TRBJ2-7,TRBV6-6,-,-,CASSYGLSYEQYF,TGTGCCAGCAGTTACGGCCTCTCCTACGAGCAGTACTTC
TRBJ2-7,TRBV27,-,-,CASSPAGVHYEQYF,TGTGCCAGCAGTCCAGCAGGGGTCCACTACGAGCAGTACTTC
TRBJ1-1,TRBV6-5,-,-,CASSPPRFRSTEAFF,TGTGCCAGCAGTCCCCCTCGTTTTAGATCCACTGAAGCTTTCTTT
TRBJ2-7,TRBV7-9,TRBD2,-,CASSLLGSGGSLSYEQYF,TGTGCCAGCAGCCTTCTGGGTAGCGGGGGGTCTCTCTCCTACGAGCAGTACTTC
TRBJ2-2,TRBV7-6,TRBD2,-,CASSLASGGAPGELFF,TGTGCCAGCAGCTTAGCTAGCGGGGGGGCCCCCGGGGAGCTGTTTTTT
TRBJ1-1,TRBV25-1,-,once,CARGEEPVFTEAFF,TGTGCCAGAGGGGAGGAACCGGTATTCACTGAAGCTTTCTTT
TRBJ2-5,TRBV4-1,TRBD1,-,CASSRTPRDRQETQYF,TGCGCCAGCAGCCGAACTCCCCGGGACAGACAAGAGACCCAGTACTTC
TRBJ2-5,TRBV5-1,-,-,CASSPRREETQYF,TGCGCCAGCAGCCCTCGACGGGAAGAGACCCAGTACTTC
TRBJ2-3,TRBV2,-,-,CASSDDGGLSTDTQYF,TGTGCCAGCAGTGATGATGGGGGCCTTAGCACAGATACGCAGTATTTT
TRBJ1-4,TRBV9,-,once,CASSVGVGLNEKLFF,TGTGCCAGCAGCGTAGGTGTGGGACTCAATGAAAAACTGTTTTTT
TRBJ1-1,TRBV27,-,once,CASSLGAGWGTEAFF,TGTGCCAGCAGTTTAGGGGCAGGGTGGGGCACTGAAGCTTTCTTT
TRBJ1-1,TRBV25-1,-,-,CASSVPGTRNEAFF,TGTGCCAGCAGTGTTCCAGGGACTAGAAATGAAGCTTTCTTT
TRBJ2-1,TRBV7-7,-,-,CASSPGLKYNEQFF,TGTGCCAGCAGCCCCGGACTAAAATACAATGAGCAGTTCTTC
TRBJ1-1,TRBV4-1,-,once,CASSQVTAPNTEAFF,TGCGCCAGCAGCCAAGTTACAGCACCGAACACTGAAGCTTTCTTT